The clone carrying this TCR beta chain was recorded many times. Using two-round multiplex PCR, the authors amplified TCR beta CDR3 from genomic DNA. Specific primers for each TRBV and TRBJ gene were what first-round PCR used. TCRdb passed the multiplex PCR reads through MiXCR, listing each CDR3 protein once. The repertoire consists of around 23,000 distinct CDR3 sequences, with roughly 43% occurring once and the leading ten covering 30% to 40%. Trimming removed 10 bases from V and 7 bases from J, with 15 bases in between. This CDR3 has 12 amino acids. The germline gives CDR1 SGHDT, CDR2 YYEEEE. This entry is derived from a study of prognosis after radiotherapy for stage I lung cancer.

The specimen comprised PBMCs, sampled before or after stereotactic body radiation therapy (not recorded which). V is TRBV5-6 and J is TRBJ1-5; the D gene is possibly TRBD1 (6 bases). The origin of this receptor is a donor of 50 years or more with non-small cell lung cancer. The CDR3 DNA follows: TGTGCCTCCAGGACAGTTTCGCAGCCCCAGCATTTT. It codes for CASRTVSQPQHF.